This T cell receptor (beta chain) was recovered during a study of cytomegalovirus exposure and HLA in healthy donors. V gave up 5 bases and J gave up 5 bases; unmatched junction bases: 9. The CDR3 has 15 residues. CDR1 MNHEY and CDR2 SVGAGI come from the germline V gene. General study results and limits: For most TCR beta V segments, an earlier analysis put the productive rate at about 90% or about 30% of the time.

Comment on this clone: What it recognizes is unknown.

The study ran its PCR with 60 Vbeta and 13 Jbeta primers. Profiled with immunoSEQ multiplex PCR; TCRdb holds only in-frame clones, not every one. The sample consists of 100,000 to 150,000 clones, roughly a tenth of them appearing once. This clonotype was obtained from a young woman in good health and CMV-seropositive. V gene TRBV6-5 combines with J gene TRBJ2-1; 7 nucleotides align to TRBD2. The sample was PBMCs. DNA for the CDR3: TGTGCCAGCAGTGGGGGGGGGAACGGGGACAATGAGCAGTTCTTC. Residues: CASSGGGNGDNEQFF.